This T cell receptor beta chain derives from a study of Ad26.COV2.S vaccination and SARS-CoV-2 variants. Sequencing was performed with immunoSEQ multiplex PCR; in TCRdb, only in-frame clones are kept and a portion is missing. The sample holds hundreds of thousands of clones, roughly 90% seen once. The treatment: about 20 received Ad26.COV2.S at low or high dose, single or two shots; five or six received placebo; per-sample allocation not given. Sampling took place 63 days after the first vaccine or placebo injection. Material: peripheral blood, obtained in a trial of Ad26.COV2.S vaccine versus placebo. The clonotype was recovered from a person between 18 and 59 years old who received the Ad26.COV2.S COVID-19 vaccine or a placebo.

CDR3 sequence (DNA): TGTGCCAGCAGCGCCGCGACAGGGTCTAGCAATCAGCCCCAGCATTTT. Translation gives CASSAATGSSNQPQHF. The rearrangement uses TRBV5-6 and TRBJ1-5; the match to TRBD1 covers 7 bases. Germline trimming cut 4 bases from V and 0 bases from J; bases unmatched to any gene: 7. Germline loops: CDR1 SGHDT, CDR2 YYEEEE. The CDR3 is made up of 16 amino acids.